This T cell receptor (beta chain) is drawn from a study of lymphopenia after photon versus proton radiotherapy. The assay was immunoSEQ multiplex PCR, and TCRdb's table has in-frame clones only and misses some. This sample has about 7,500 clones, with approximately 91% found just once. The specimen comprised peripheral blood, sampled from a patient treated with photon-based radiotherapy. The sequence came from a woman in her 70s with pancreatic cancer.

The CDR3, as DNA: TGTGCCAGCAGTGCCGGGACTAGCGAAACCTACGAGCAGTACTTC. Translated, it gives CASSAGTSETYEQYF. V and J are TRBV11-2 and TRBJ2-5, with 10 bases matching TRBD2. The assigned J gene may be wrong: the sequence end matches TRBJ2-7 better. Germline values: CDR1 SGHAT, CDR2 FQNNGV. The CDR3 extends over 15 amino acids.